This entry lists 25 T cell receptor beta chains sequenced from one sample in a study of CD8 T cells in ankylosing spondylitis. One entry per CDR3 protein results from TCRdb running MiXCR on the 5' RACE reads. The sample comprises hundreds of thousands of distinct CDR3 sequences, 20% to 25% of which are singletons, and roughly 3.6% rests with the top ten. The sample was blood, either unsorted or a sorted T cell fraction (not recorded which). These TCRs come from a female donor with ankylosing spondylitis or in good health (not recorded which).

This clonotype was seen just once. The chain has TRBV11-2 and TRBJ1-2; unclear D gene. Germline CDR1 reads SGHAT; CDR2 reads FQNNGV. Deletions cut 6 bases from V and 4 bases from J, with 12 bases between. The CDR3 sequence is 13 residues long. The CDR3 coding sequence is TGTGCCAGCAGGGCCAGCGGGCCCTATGGCTACACCTTC. This gives the protein CASRASGPYGYTF.

Notes on this clonotype: At one end, the junction sequence differs from germline, possibly due to a read error. This chain connects TRBV7-7 to TRBJ2-2, with TRBD2 as a possible D gene (7 bases). The germline V gene has CDR1 SSHAT and CDR2 FNYEAQ (reference sequence). The CDR3 extends over 15 amino acids. The CDR3 here is CASSVGGPNTGELFF. CDR3 coding DNA: TGTGCTAGCAGCGTCGGGGGGCCTAACACCGGGGAGCTGTTTTTT. The full variable domain, with the rest looked up from reference TRBV7-7 and TRBJ2-2, is GAGVSQSPRYKVTKRGQDVTLRCDPISSHATLYWYQQALGQGPEFLTYFNYEAQPDKSGLPSDRFSAERPEGSISTLTIQRTEQRDSAMYRCASSVGGPNTGELFFGEGSRLTVL.

This clonotype has just a few counts. V and J are TRBV20-1 and TRBJ2-1; 9 bases fit TRBD2. J was trimmed by 4 bases and V by 4 bases; bases with no gene match: 14. The germline gives CDR1 DFQATT, CDR2 SNEGSKA (reference sequence). The CDR3 is 17 residues long. This chain's CDR3 is CSAIEIGREGRYNEQFF. For the CDR3, the DNA is TGCAGTGCTATAGAGATTGGGCGGGAGGGCCGGTACAATGAGCAGTTCTTC.

This chain connects TRBV6-1 to TRBJ2-3; a weak D match, TRBD2 (6 bases). Trimming took off 4 bases at V and 4 bases at J, with 15 bases between the two ends. There are 15 residues in the CDR3. Germline CDR1 and CDR2: MNHNS and SASEGT. CDR3 coding DNA: TGTGCCAGCAGTGGGTTGCGGGATAGGGCAGATACGCAGTATTTT. Its translation: CASSGLRDRADTQYF.

This clonotype was counted ten times or more. This chain joins TRBV4-3 and TRBJ2-1; 9 bases agree with TRBD1. Looked up from germline, CDR1 is LGHNA and CDR2 is YSLEER. V shed 5 bases, J shed 5 bases, and the junction held 7 bases outside the gene matches. The CDR3 is made up of 15 amino acids. As DNA, the CDR3 is TGCGCCAGCAGCATCGGGACAGGGCGCCACAATGAGCAGTTCTTC. Protein sequence: CASSIGTGRHNEQFF.

The V gene is TRBV20-1, the J gene TRBJ2-7; D is perhaps TRBD2 (5 bases). Germline CDR1 and CDR2: DFQATT and SNEGSKA (reference sequence). The length of the CDR3 is 12 residues. Trimming cost V 4 bases and J 1 base, with 8 bases left between them. CDR3: CSATWRSYEQYF. DNA of the CDR3: TGCAGTGCTACCTGGAGGTCCTACGAGCAGTACTTC.

This clonotype occurred a few times. The V and J genes are TRBV7-9 and TRBJ1-1; no firm D call. The CDR3 covers 11 residues. V was trimmed by 2 bases and J by 12 bases, leaving 10 bases between them. From germline, CDR1 is SEHNR and CDR2 FQNEAQ (reference sequence). Written as DNA, the CDR3 is TGTGCCAGCAGCTTAAGCAGGTTTCCTTTCTTT. Its translation is CASSLSRFPFF.

This clonotype was observed a handful of times. This chain uses TRBV4-3 with TRBJ1-1, with D unresolved. In germline, CDR1 is LGHNA, CDR2 YSLEER. The CDR3 runs to 13 residues. Trimming removed 1 base at V and 2 bases at J, with 5 bases between. CDR3 sequence: CASSQVINTEAFF. As DNA, the CDR3 is TGCGCCAGCAGCCAAGTCATAAACACTGAAGCTTTCTTT.

In this sample, this clonotype turned up once. This sequence joins TRBV12-5 and TRBJ2-7; tentatively, D is TRBD1 (5 bases). Trimming left V 0 bases short and J 12 bases short, with 18 bases between. Germline CDR1 and CDR2: LGHNT and FRNRAP. This CDR3 is 14 amino acids long. The CDR3 bases are TGTGCTAGTGGTTTGGTACCAGTGCCCCAAGGGGCGTACTTC. Encoded protein: CASGLVPVPQGAYF.

About this clonotype: Germline and junction disagree at one end, which may indicate a read error. The chain links TRBV15 to TRBJ2-7; D remains unclear. The germline gives CDR1 LNHNV, CDR2 YYDKDF (reference sequence). This CDR3 is 15 amino acids long. CDR3 sequence (DNA): TGTGCCACCAGAAGAGATATCCACAACCCTGGCGAGCAGTACTTC. Amino acid sequence: CATRRDIHNPGEQYF. The full variable domain, in which reference TRBV15 and TRBJ2-7 provide the parts outside the CDR3, is DAMVIQNPRYQVTQFGKPVTLSCSQTLNHNVMYWYQQKSSQAPKLLFHYYDKDFNNEADTPDNFQSRRPNTSFCFLDIRSPGLGDTAMYLCATRRDIHNPGEQYFGPGTRLTVT.

The chain recombines TRBV2 with TRBJ1-6; 7 bases match TRBD1. Germline CDR1 and CDR2: SNHLY and FYNNEI. The length of the CDR3 is 14 residues. V was pared by 8 bases and J by 5 bases, with 6 bases of the junction left unmatched. CDR3 protein: CASDGTANNSPLHF. CDR3 sequence (DNA): TGTGCCAGCGACGGGACAGCTAATAATTCACCCCTCCACTTT.

This clonotype was counted between two and nine times. The J gene is TRBJ2-1, the V gene TRBV12-3 or TRBV12-4; D is ambiguous. The CDR3 is 16 residues long. V lost 3 bases to trimming and J lost 4 bases, with 16 bases between them. The CDR3 sequence is CASSFQAGLSYNEQFF. CDR3 in DNA: TGTGCCAGCAGTTTCCAGGCCGGGCTCTCATACAATGAGCAGTTCTTC.

The V and J genes are TRBV6-1 and TRBJ1-5; no clear D. In germline, CDR1 is MNHNS, CDR2 SASEGT. Deletions cut 6 bases from V and 0 bases from J, with 6 bases between. The CDR3 extends over 13 amino acids. The CDR3, as DNA: TGTGCCAGCAGAAATCTTAGCAATCAGCCCCAGCATTTT. Encoded protein: CASRNLSNQPQHF.

The chain recombines TRBV5-1 with TRBJ2-5; 7 positions match TRBD1. The CDR3 loop spans 16 amino acids. The germline gives CDR1 SGHRS, CDR2 YFSETQ. The V gene end was trimmed by 3 bases and the J gene end by 5 bases; junction bases not matched to a gene: 13. The CDR3 region is CASSSGTANLGETQYF. Here the CDR3 DNA reads TGCGCCAGCAGCTCTGGGACAGCCAATCTGGGGGAGACCCAGTACTTC. Based on the CDR3 plus reference TRBV5-1 and TRBJ2-5, the full variable domain is KAGVTQTPRYLIKTRGQQVTLSCSPISGHRSVSWYQQTPGQGLQFLFEYFSETQRNKGNFPGRFSGRQFSNSRSEMNVSTLELGDSALYLCASSSGTANLGETQYFGPGTRLLVL.

V is TRBV11-1 and J is TRBJ2-1; the match to TRBD2 covers 10 bases. V was pared by 4 bases and J by 2 bases, with 14 bases of the junction left unmatched. The CDR3 sequence is 19 residues long. Germline CDR1 and CDR2: SGHAT and FQDESV (reference sequence). The CDR3 sequence: CASSSHKNSGRSTYNEQFF. The DNA of the CDR3 is TGTGCCAGCAGCTCCCATAAGAATAGCGGGAGGAGCACCTACAATGAGCAGTTCTTC.

This clonotype turned up a few times. The V call is TRBV29-1, the J call TRBJ2-4; possibly TRBD1 for D (6 bases). The CDR3 contains 14 residues. Per germline, CDR1 SQVTM and CDR2 ANQGSEA. The V gene lost 4 bases and the J gene lost 7 bases, with 17 bases spanning the gap. Here the CDR3 reads CSVASGPQGNIQYF. The CDR3, as DNA: TGCAGCGTTGCGTCCGGGCCTCAGGGGAACATTCAGTACTTC.

A few counts support this clonotype. The chain recombines TRBV15 with TRBJ1-5; D may be TRBD1 (5 bases). V dropped 8 bases and J dropped 3 bases, with 11 bases sitting between them. This CDR3 has 13 residues. Germline CDR1 is LNHNV and CDR2 is YYDKDF (reference sequence). The CDR3 protein is CATSVGTNQPQHF. The CDR3 nucleotides are TGTGCCACCTCGGTTGGGACCAATCAGCCCCAGCATTTT.

This clonotype was recorded at least ten times. The V and J genes are TRBV7-6 and TRBJ1-1; no firm D call. V was trimmed by 1 base and J by 1 base, leaving 13 bases between them. Germline V lookup: CDR1 SGHVS, CDR2 FNYEAQ. The CDR3 has 16 residues. This CDR3 reads CASSLVQSPTNTEAFF. DNA for the CDR3: TGTGCCAGCAGCTTAGTTCAGAGCCCAACGAACACTGAAGCTTTCTTT.

This chain uses TRBV6-5 with TRBJ2-1; 7 bases are a match to TRBD1. The CDR3 length is 18 residues. Germline CDR1 is MNHEY and CDR2 is SVGAGI. The J segment lost 0 bases and the V segment lost 2 bases, leaving 10 bases of the junction unmatched. The CDR3 loop is CASSYVSRGQSSYNEQFF. Written as DNA, the CDR3 is TGTGCCAGCAGTTACGTAAGTCGGGGACAGAGCTCCTACAATGAGCAGTTCTTC.

V and J are TRBV9 and TRBJ1-4; the match to TRBD1 covers 8 bases. In germline, CDR1 is SGDLS, CDR2 YYNGEE. This CDR3 is 15 amino acids long. V was clipped by 4 bases and J by 8 bases; unmatched bases: 10. The CDR3 bases are TGTGCCAGCAGCCAGACAGGGGCCCAGCGAGAAAAACTGTTTTTT. Its translation: CASSQTGAQREKLFF. The full variable domain, in which reference TRBV9 and TRBJ1-4 provide the parts outside the CDR3, is DSGVTQTPKHLITATGQRVTLRCSPRSGDLSVYWYQQSLDQGLQFLIQYYNGEERAKGNILERFSAQQFPDLHSELNLSSLELGDSALYFCASSQTGAQREKLFFGSGTQLSVL.

J is TRBJ2-6 and V is TRBV5-1; weak D call: TRBD2 (6 bases). The germline V gene encodes CDR1 SGHRS and CDR2 YFSETQ. The CDR3 extends over 18 amino acids. V was pared by 4 bases and J by 1 base, with 18 bases between. The CDR3 sequence: CASSANLAFTSGANVLTF. CDR3 in DNA: TGCGCCAGCAGCGCCAACCTAGCGTTTACTTCTGGGGCCAACGTCCTGACTTTC.

This clonotype was observed a handful of times. The chain carries TRBV6-1 and TRBJ1-5, with 9 bases fitting TRBD1. The CDR3 sequence is 15 residues long. Trimming cost V 5 bases and J 4 bases; bases outside gene matches: 6. Germline CDR1 and CDR2: MNHNS and SASEGT. In DNA, the CDR3 is TGTGCCAGCAGTACAGGACAGGGGCTTAATCAGCCCCAGCATTTT. This encodes CASSTGQGLNQPQHF.

With regard to this clonotype: At one boundary the junction diverges from the germline segment, which might be a read error. V usage is TRBV7-7 and J usage is TRBJ2-5; 8 positions agree with TRBD1. Per germline, CDR1 SSHAT and CDR2 FNYEAQ (reference sequence). CDR3 length: 15 residues. The CDR3 coding sequence is TGTGCTAGCAGCTTATCGTTGACAGGGGACGAGACCCAGTACTTC. This translates into CASSLSLTGDETQYF.

This clonotype was found a few times. Relative to the germline gene, one junction end is altered; a read error may explain this. This chain uses TRBV7-7 with TRBJ2-3; maybe TRBD2 (6 bases). This CDR3 is built from 16 residues. Germline CDR1 reads SSHAT; CDR2 reads FNYEAQ (reference sequence). The CDR3 coding sequence is TGTGCTAGCAGCTTAGGGAAGGGGACTCCCACAGATACGCAGTATTTT. Amino acids: CASSLGKGTPTDTQYF. Filled out from reference TRBV7-7 and TRBJ2-3, the complete variable domain reads GAGVSQSPRYKVTKRGQDVTLRCDPISSHATLYWYQQALGQGPEFLTYFNYEAQPDKSGLPSDRFSAERPEGSISTLTIQRTEQRDSAMYRCASSLGKGTPTDTQYFGPGTRLTVL.

The CDR3 here is CAWRRLQETQYF. The CDR3 coding sequence is TGTGCCTGGAGACGGCTGCAAGAGACCCAGTACTTC. J is TRBJ2-5 and V is TRBV30; D ambiguous. V was clipped by 3 bases and J by 2 bases, with 7 bases between them. CDR1 and CDR2 from the germline V gene are GTSNPN and SVGIG (reference sequence). This CDR3 has 12 residues.